This TCR beta chain was captured by sequencing in a study of shared clonotypes between healthy human individuals. Turning to the study itself: For every donor, three CD4 naive, three CD4 memory, two CD8 naive and one CD8 memory plates were used.

CDR1 is KGHSH and CDR2 is LQKENI in the germline V gene. Trimming took 1 base from V and 8 from J; bases not matched to a gene: 11. The CDR3 loop spans 17 amino acids. In the original analysis: ImmunoSEQ gave junction-only sequences without quality scores, so filtering differed. This table comes from immunoSEQ multiplex PCR, and its TCRdb copy is limited to in-frame clones, with some not included. Clonal size and the V and J genes are those of that table, whereas D and trimming came from the DNA. The table lists 1.4 million to 1.5 million clones, approximately 96% of them singletons. Study donors comprised healthy, HIV-negative adults devoid of recent acute infection or vaccination. Splitting of CD4+ cells produced CD45RA+ naive and CD45RA-negative memory subsets.

Sequencing input: naive CD4+ T cells sorted from blood. Subset in this sample: CD45RA+ positively selected. The sequence came from a young man in good health. This chain uses TRBV18 with TRBJ2-1, with 10 bases lining up with TRBD2. CDR3 sequence: CASSPRASGSLLHEQFF. CDR3 in DNA: TGTGCCAGCTCACCACGTGCTAGCGGGAGTCTTTTGCATGAGCAGTTCTTC.